The rows below give T cell receptor beta chains drawn from one sample of a study of shared clonotypes between healthy human individuals. Clones were sequenced by immunoSEQ multiplex PCR, and TCRdb holds only the in-frame ones, with some missing. The sample yields about 820,000 clones, nearly 95% seen once. Sequenced sample: naive CD8+ T cells sorted from blood. These receptor sequences come from a man aged 25-45 years in good health. The CDR3 runs from the conserved cysteine through the conserved F or W. A D gene is named only where the DNA matches it firmly. Rows give clone size only sometimes, using once, few, many, or a class for an expanded clone.

V	D	size	J	CDR3	DNA
TRBV7-9	.	.	TRBJ2-1	CASSMGGHNEQFF	TGTGCCAGCAGCATGGGCGGGCACAATGAGCAGTTCTTC
TRBV7-9	.	.	TRBJ2-5	CASTHEGGETQYF	TGTGCCAGCACCCATGAGGGTGGTGAGACCCAGTACTTC
TRBV9	TRBD1	.	TRBJ2-7	CASSAAGQGSYEQYF	TGTGCCAGCAGCGCGGCGGGACAGGGGTCCTACGAGCAGTACTTC
TRBV10-3	.	.	TRBJ1-5	CAIRDTGASNQPQHF	TGTGCCATCAGGGACACGGGAGCAAGCAATCAGCCCCAGCATTTT
TRBV30	.	.	TRBJ2-7	CAWSFGAYEQYF	TGTGCCTGGAGTTTCGGAGCCTACGAGCAGTACTTC
TRBV30	.	.	TRBJ2-7	CAWSEGMYEQYF	TGTGCCTGGAGTGAAGGGATGTACGAGCAGTACTTC
TRBV5-1	.	.	TRBJ2-2	CASSLYGLTGELFF	TGCGCCAGCAGCTTGTACGGGTTAACCGGGGAGCTGTTTTTT
TRBV29-1	TRBD2	.	TRBJ2-1	CSVTTSATYNEQFF	TGCAGCGTCACGACTAGCGCAACCTACAATGAGCAGTTCTTC
TRBV27	.	.	TRBJ2-1	CATADPLEQFF	TGTGCCACCGCCGACCCGCTCGAGCAGTTCTTC
TRBV25-1	.	.	TRBJ1-1	CASSPAKNTEAFF	TGTGCCAGCAGTCCGGCTAAGAACACTGAAGCTTTCTTT
TRBV27	.	.	TRBJ2-7	CASSFQVPIGPYEQYF	TGTGCCAGCAGTTTCCAGGTGCCCATCGGACCCTACGAGCAGTACTTC
TRBV7-7	.	.	TRBJ2-1	CASSPTMGGSSAQWDEQFF	TGTGCCAGCAGCCCGACAATGGGTGGCAGTTCCGCCCAATGGGATGAGCAGTTCTTC
TRBV9	TRBD1	.	TRBJ1-2	CASSADQGDYGYTF	TGTGCCAGCAGCGCGGATCAGGGGGACTATGGCTACACCTTC
TRBV7-9	TRBD1	.	TRBJ1-4	CASSLRQGRATNEKLFF	TGTGCCAGCAGCTTACGACAGGGCAGAGCAACTAATGAAAAACTGTTTTTT
TRBV11-2	.	.	TRBJ1-3	CASSLDVWDPSSGNTIYF	TGTGCCAGCAGCTTAGATGTTTGGGACCCAAGCTCTGGAAACACCATATATTTT
TRBV4-3	.	.	TRBJ2-1	CASSQDRTPSYNEQFF	TGCGCCAGCAGCCAAGATCGGACGCCTTCCTACAATGAGCAGTTCTTC
TRBV2	.	.	TRBJ1-3	CASSARDPGNTIYF	TGTGCCAGCAGTGCCCGGGACCCTGGAAACACCATATATTTT
TRBV9	.	.	TRBJ1-1	CASSVASGLNTEAFF	TGTGCCAGCAGCGTAGCGTCAGGGTTGAACACTGAAGCTTTCTTT
TRBV19	.	once	TRBJ2-1	CASSIAKGSYNEQFF	TGTGCCAGTAGTATCGCCAAGGGGTCCTACAATGAGCAGTTCTTC
TRBV10-2	.	.	TRBJ2-1	CASSESGRSYNEQFF	TGCGCCAGCAGTGAAAGCGGGCGCTCCTACAATGAGCAGTTCTTC
TRBV7-9	.	.	TRBJ2-5	CASSLAGQGGQETQYF	TGTGCCAGCAGCTTGGCGGGGCAGGGCGGTCAAGAGACCCAGTACTTC
TRBV19	.	.	TRBJ1-5	CASSLDSYQPQHF	TGTGCCAGTAGCCTAGACAGTTATCAGCCCCAGCATTTT
TRBV7-9	TRBD1	.	TRBJ1-1	CASSLETGGRAYMNTEAFF	TGTGCCAGCAGCTTAGAGACAGGGGGGCGGGCTTACATGAACACTGAAGCTTTCTTT
TRBV4-1	TRBD1	.	TRBJ2-7	CASSSRTGDTYEQYF	TGCGCCAGCAGTTCGCGGACAGGGGATACCTACGAGCAGTACTTC
TRBV27	TRBD2	.	TRBJ2-7	CASSLFSGRAPYEQYF	TGTGCCAGCAGTTTATTTAGCGGGAGGGCCCCCTACGAGCAGTACTTC
TRBV19	.	.	TRBJ2-7	CASSISLSYEQYF	TGTGCCAGTAGTATTAGTCTCTCCTACGAGCAGTACTTC
TRBV2	.	.	TRBJ1-2	CASIDFGGAGYGYTF	TGTGCCAGCATCGACTTCGGGGGCGCGGGCTATGGCTACACCTTC
TRBV30	.	once	TRBJ2-7	CAWSFKSLGSYEQYF	TGTGCCTGGAGTTTTAAGTCGCTGGGATCCTACGAGCAGTACTTC
TRBV30	.	.	TRBJ1-1	CAWRENTEAFF	TGTGCCTGGAGGGAGAACACTGAAGCTTTCTTT
TRBV9	.	once	TRBJ2-7	CASSEHLGEQYF	TGTGCCAGCAGCGAGCATCTGGGGGAGCAGTACTTC
TRBV4-1	.	.	TRBJ1-1	CASSQDTVFEAFF	TGCGCCAGCAGCCAAGATACCGTCTTCGAAGCTTTCTTT
TRBV2	.	once	TRBJ2-4	CAQLAKNIQYF	TGCGCACAGCTAGCCAAAAACATTCAGTACTTC
TRBV4-2	.	.	TRBJ2-1	CASSQEAWEKYNEQFF	TGTGCCAGCAGCCAAGAGGCGTGGGAAAAATACAATGAGCAGTTCTTC
TRBV6-1	.	.	TRBJ2-3	CASSVVLATDTQYF	TGTGCCAGCAGTGTGGTTCTAGCGACAGATACGCAGTATTTT
TRBV27	.	.	TRBJ1-5	CASSFWGLGNQPQHF	TGTGCCAGCAGTTTTTGGGGGTTGGGAAATCAGCCCCAGCATTTT
TRBV6-5	.	.	TRBJ1-3	CASRRGQFYRNTIYF	TGTGCCAGCAGACGCGGACAGTTCTATAGAAACACCATATATTTT
TRBV9	TRBD2	once	TRBJ2-2	CASSTPRTSGSVGGELFF	TGTGCCAGCAGCACTCCTCGGACTAGCGGGTCAGTTGGCGGGGAGCTGTTTTTT
TRBV5-6	TRBD2	.	TRBJ2-5	CASSLRLTSGRARETQYF	TGTGCCAGCAGCTTACGACTCACCAGCGGGAGGGCCCGGGAGACCCAGTACTTC
TRBV18	TRBD2	.	TRBJ2-1	CASSPLTSGRVWNEQFF	TGTGCCAGCTCACCACTGACTAGCGGGAGGGTTTGGAATGAGCAGTTCTTC
TRBV7-2	TRBD2	.	TRBJ2-7	CASSLIGGDSYEQYF	TGTGCCAGCAGCTTAATCGGGGGGGACTCCTACGAGCAGTACTTC
TRBV28	TRBD2	.	TRBJ2-2	CASSLLTLAGPTGELFF	TGTGCCAGCAGTTTATTAACCCTAGCGGGACCCACCGGGGAGCTGTTTTTT
TRBV6-5	TRBD2	.	TRBJ2-1	CASSYAGVSYNEQFF	TGTGCCAGCAGTTACGCGGGAGTTTCCTACAATGAGCAGTTCTTC
TRBV2	.	.	TRBJ1-2	CASSELSSKANGYTF	TGTGCCAGCAGTGAACTCTCCTCGAAAGCTAATGGCTACACCTTC
TRBV5-6	TRBD1	once	TRBJ2-7	CASRPGQSYEQYF	TGTGCCAGCAGGCCGGGACAGAGTTACGAGCAGTACTTC
TRBV7-2	.	.	TRBJ1-2	CASSLGLNYGYTF	TGTGCCAGCAGCTTAGGCCTTAACTATGGCTACACCTTC
TRBV9	.	.	TRBJ2-1	CASSVAGGSGEYNEQFF	TGTGCCAGCAGCGTAGCTGGAGGTAGCGGAGAATACAATGAGCAGTTCTTC
TRBV7-3	TRBD2	once	TRBJ2-1	CASSLGGLDINEQFF	TGTGCCAGCAGCTTAGGCGGACTAGACATCAATGAGCAGTTCTTC
TRBV29-1	.	.	TRBJ2-5	CSVMRAGSPPQETQYF	TGCAGCGTCATGAGGGCGGGTTCCCCACCACAAGAGACCCAGTACTTC
TRBV29-1	.	.	TRBJ2-1	CSVEGFSYNEQFF	TGCAGCGTTGAGGGCTTCTCCTACAATGAGCAGTTCTTC
TRBV5-4	TRBD2	once	TRBJ2-7	CASSLGLAGKFQYF	TGTGCCAGCAGCTTGGGGCTAGCGGGGAAATTTCAGTACTTC
TRBV5-4	TRBD1	.	TRBJ2-7	CASSHDDRGSYEQYF	TGTGCCAGCAGCCATGACGACAGGGGCTCCTACGAGCAGTACTTC
TRBV7-9	.	.	TRBJ2-1	CASSHPRDEQFF	TGTGCCAGCAGTCATCCGAGGGATGAGCAGTTCTTC
TRBV10-3	TRBD1	.	TRBJ1-4	CAISTGGVGEKLFF	TGTGCCATCAGTACAGGGGGCGTTGGTGAAAAACTGTTTTTT
TRBV11-2	.	.	TRBJ2-1	CASSLTGEQFF	TGTGCCAGCAGCCTCACTGGTGAGCAGTTCTTC
TRBV7-9	.	.	TRBJ2-1	CASSSLAEEQFF	TGTGCCAGCAGCTCACTAGCAGAGGAGCAGTTCTTC
TRBV10-3	TRBD1	.	TRBJ2-7	CAISGTGGTYEQYF	TGTGCCATCAGTGGGACAGGGGGAACCTACGAGCAGTACTTC
TRBV28	TRBD1	.	TRBJ1-1	CASSLIPGQRNTEAFF	TGTGCCAGCAGCTTAATACCGGGACAGCGGAACACTGAAGCTTTCTTT
TRBV2	TRBD1	.	TRBJ1-2	CASRDSYGYTF	TGTGCCAGCCGGGACAGCTATGGCTACACCTTC
TRBV6-5	TRBD2	once	TRBJ2-1	CATAPGLAGVGEQFF	TGTGCCACCGCCCCGGGACTAGCGGGAGTCGGTGAGCAGTTCTTC
TRBV19	TRBD2	many	TRBJ2-1	CASSIVGLAGSNEQFF	TGTGCCAGTAGTATAGTCGGACTAGCGGGAAGCAATGAGCAGTTCTTC